This T cell receptor (beta chain) was identified during a study of cytomegalovirus exposure and HLA in healthy donors. To note about this clone: What it recognizes is unknown.

The junction had 3 bases not matched to a gene; V was cut back by 6 bases and J by 0 bases. CDR1 SNHLY and CDR2 FYNNEI come from the germline V gene. This CDR3 comprises 14 residues. Produced via immunoSEQ multiplex PCR; TCRdb's table is partial and in-frame only. The repertoire includes roughly 68,000 clones, roughly 96% of them detected once, and over 2% sits in the top ten. Whole-study findings and limits: It was 150 or so TCR beta chains that were listed as cytomegalovirus-associated. As confirmed in vitro, a few CMV-associated chains were specific for CMV antigens.

This receptor was obtained from a man aged 18 to 30 in good health and CMV-seronegative. This sequence joins TRBV2 and TRBJ2-7; TRBD1 agrees at 9 bases. The material sequenced was PBMCs. The DNA for the CDR3 is TGTGCCAGCAGCGGACAGGGGTACTCCTACGAGCAGTACTTC. It specifies CASSGQGYSYEQYF.